This T cell receptor (beta chain) was found in a study of spatial heterogeneity in lung cancer. Study as a whole: The average appearance count of each unique TCR and UMI combination in raw reads was more than nine.

Time point described: sample taken at primary tumor resection. The authors sequenced whole RNA from tumor, nontumor lung or frozen PBMC without sorting. Untreated early-stage non-small cell lung cancer patients, roughly 75 in total, were the donors. TCRdb analysed the 5' RACE reads with MiXCR anew, one entry per CDR3 protein. The sample yields 25,000 to 30,000 distinct CDR3 sequences, around 9.2% seen once. Trimming removed 5 bases from V and 5 bases from J, with 9 bases in between. The germline CDR1 and CDR2 sequences are SGHVS and FQNEAQ. This CDR3 is 12 amino acids long. This clonotype occurred many times. Its antigen is unknown. General observations from the study: Whereas they appeared in blood less at follow-up, ubiquitous expanded tumor TCRs appeared there more at resection.

This receptor was obtained from a female donor with early-stage non-small cell lung cancer. The chain combines TRBV7-8 with TRBJ2-5; D may be TRBD1 (5 bases). The sequenced sample was PBMCs, obtained at surgery. DNA for the CDR3: TGTGCCAGCAGCCCCAGGGTGGAGACCCAGTACTTC. Protein product: CASSPRVETQYF.